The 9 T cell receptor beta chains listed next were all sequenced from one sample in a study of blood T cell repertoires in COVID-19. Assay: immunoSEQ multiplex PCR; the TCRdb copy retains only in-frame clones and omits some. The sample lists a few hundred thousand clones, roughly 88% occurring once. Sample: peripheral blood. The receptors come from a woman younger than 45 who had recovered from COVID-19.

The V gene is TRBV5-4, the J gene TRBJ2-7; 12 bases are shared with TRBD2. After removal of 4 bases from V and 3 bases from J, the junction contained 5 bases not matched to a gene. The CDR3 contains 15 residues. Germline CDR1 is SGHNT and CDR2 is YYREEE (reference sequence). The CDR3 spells CASSPRLAGVYEQYF. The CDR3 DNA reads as TGTGCCAGCAGCCCCAGACTAGCGGGGGTCTACGAGCAGTACTTC. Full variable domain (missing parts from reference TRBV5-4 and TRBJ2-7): ETGVTQSPTHLIKTRGQQVTLRCSSQSGHNTVSWYQQALGQGPQFIFQYYREEENGRGNFPPRFSGLQFPNYSSELNVNALELDDSALYLCASSPRLAGVYEQYFGPGTRLTVT.

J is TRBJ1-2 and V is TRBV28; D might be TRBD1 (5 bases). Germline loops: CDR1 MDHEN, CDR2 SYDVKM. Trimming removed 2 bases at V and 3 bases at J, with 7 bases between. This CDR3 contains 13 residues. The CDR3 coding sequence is TGTGCCAGCAGTTTAAGGGGCCACTATGGCTACACCTTC. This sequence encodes CASSLRGHYGYTF.

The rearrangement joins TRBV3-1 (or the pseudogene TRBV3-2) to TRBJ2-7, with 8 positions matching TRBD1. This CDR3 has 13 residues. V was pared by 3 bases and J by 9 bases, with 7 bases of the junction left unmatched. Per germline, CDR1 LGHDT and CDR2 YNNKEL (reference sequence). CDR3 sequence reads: CASSHGRTGLQYF. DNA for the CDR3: TGTGCCAGCAGCCACGGAAGGACAGGGCTGCAGTACTTC.

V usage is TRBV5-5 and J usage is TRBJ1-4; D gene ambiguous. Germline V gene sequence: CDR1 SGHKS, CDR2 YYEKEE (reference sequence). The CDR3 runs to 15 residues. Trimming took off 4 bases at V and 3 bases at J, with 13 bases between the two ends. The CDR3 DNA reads TGTGCCAGCAGCCCCCTTTCCGCGGCTAATGAAAAACTGTTTTTT. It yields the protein CASSPLSAANEKLFF.

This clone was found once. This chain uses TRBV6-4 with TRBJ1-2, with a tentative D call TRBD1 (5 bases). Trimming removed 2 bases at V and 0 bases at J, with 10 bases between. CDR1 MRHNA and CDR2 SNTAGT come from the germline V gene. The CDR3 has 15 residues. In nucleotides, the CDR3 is TGTGCCAGCAGTGACCAGCCGGGGGCTAACTATGGCTACACCTTC. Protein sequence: CASSDQPGANYGYTF.

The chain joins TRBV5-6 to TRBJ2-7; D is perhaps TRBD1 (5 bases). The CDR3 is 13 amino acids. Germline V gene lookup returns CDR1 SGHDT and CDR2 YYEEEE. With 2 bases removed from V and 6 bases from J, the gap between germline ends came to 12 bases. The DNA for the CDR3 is TGTGCCAGCAGCTTACAGGTCCTGGGCGAGCAGTACTTC. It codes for CASSLQVLGEQYF.

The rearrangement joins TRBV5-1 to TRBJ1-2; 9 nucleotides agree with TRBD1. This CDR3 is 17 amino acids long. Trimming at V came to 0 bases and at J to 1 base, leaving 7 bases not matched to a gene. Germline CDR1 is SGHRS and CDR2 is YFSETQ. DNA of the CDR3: TGCGCCAGCAGCTTGGCCGGGACAGGGTCCAGTAACTATGGCTACACCTTC. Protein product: CASSLAGTGSSNYGYTF.

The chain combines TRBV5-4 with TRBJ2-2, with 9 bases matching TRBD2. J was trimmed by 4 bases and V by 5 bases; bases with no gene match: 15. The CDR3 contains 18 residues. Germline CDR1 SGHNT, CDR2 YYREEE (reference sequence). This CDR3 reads CASSFGYAGGQSTGELFF. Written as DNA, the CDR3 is TGTGCCAGCAGTTTTGGATATGCGGGGGGGCAGAGCACCGGGGAGCTGTTTTTT.

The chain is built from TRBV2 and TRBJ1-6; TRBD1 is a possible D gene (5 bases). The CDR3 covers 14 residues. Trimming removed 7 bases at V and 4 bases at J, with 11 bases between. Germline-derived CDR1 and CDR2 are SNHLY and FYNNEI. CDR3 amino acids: CASNPGGYNSPLHF. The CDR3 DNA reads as TGTGCCAGCAATCCGGGGGGTTATAATTCACCCCTCCACTTT.